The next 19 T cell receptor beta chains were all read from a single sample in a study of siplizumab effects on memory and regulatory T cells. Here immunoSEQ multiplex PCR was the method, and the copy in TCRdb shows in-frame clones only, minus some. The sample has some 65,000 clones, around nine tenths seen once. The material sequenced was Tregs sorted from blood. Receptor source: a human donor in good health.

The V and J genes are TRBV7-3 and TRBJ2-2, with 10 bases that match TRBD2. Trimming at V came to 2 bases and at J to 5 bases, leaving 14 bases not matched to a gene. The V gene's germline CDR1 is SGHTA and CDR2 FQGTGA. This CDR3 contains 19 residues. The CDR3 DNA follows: TGTGCCAGCAGCTTATTGCCCCAGGGAGCGGGAGGGCCAACCGGGGAGCTGTTTTTT. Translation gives CASSLLPQGAGGPTGELFF.

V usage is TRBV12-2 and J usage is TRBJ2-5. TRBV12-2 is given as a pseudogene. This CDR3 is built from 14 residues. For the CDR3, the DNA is TGTGCAAGTCGCTTACGTCCCCGTGCTGAGACCCAGTACTTC. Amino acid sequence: CASRLRPRAETQYF.

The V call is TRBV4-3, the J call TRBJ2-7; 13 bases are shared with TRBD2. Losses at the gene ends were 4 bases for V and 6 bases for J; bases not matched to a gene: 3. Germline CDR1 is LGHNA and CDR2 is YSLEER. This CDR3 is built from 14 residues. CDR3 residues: CASSLGLAGAEQYF. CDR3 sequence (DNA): TGCGCCAGCAGCCTAGGACTAGCGGGAGCCGAGCAGTACTTC.

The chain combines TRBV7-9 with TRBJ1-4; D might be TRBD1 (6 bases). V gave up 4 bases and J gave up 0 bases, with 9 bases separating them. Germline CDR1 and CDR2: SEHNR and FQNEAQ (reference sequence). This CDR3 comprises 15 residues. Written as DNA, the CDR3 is TGTGCCAGCAGCTCGTGGACAGCAACTAATGAAAAACTGTTTTTT. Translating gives CASSSWTATNEKLFF.

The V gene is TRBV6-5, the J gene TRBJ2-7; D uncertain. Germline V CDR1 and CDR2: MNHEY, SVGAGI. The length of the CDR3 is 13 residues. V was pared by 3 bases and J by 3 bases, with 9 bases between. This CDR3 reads CASSYPAFYEQYF. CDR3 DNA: TGTGCCAGCAGTTATCCAGCGTTCTACGAGCAGTACTTC.

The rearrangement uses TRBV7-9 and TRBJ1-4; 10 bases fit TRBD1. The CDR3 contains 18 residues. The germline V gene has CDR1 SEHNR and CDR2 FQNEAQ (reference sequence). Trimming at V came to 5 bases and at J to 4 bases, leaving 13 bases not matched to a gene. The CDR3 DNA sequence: TGTGCCAGCAGCATCCGCAGACAGGGGGCGCTGAGTAATGAAAAACTGTTTTTT. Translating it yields CASSIRRQGALSNEKLFF.

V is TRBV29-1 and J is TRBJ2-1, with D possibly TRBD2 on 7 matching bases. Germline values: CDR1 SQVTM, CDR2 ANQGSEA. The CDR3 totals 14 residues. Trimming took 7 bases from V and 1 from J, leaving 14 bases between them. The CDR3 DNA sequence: TGCAGCGCCGGGGGGCAGGGGTCCTACAATGAGCAGTTCTTC. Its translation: CSAGGQGSYNEQFF.

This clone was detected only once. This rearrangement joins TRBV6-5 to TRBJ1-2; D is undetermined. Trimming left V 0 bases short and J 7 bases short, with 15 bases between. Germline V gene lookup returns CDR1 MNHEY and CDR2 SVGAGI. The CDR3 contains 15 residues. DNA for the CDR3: TGTGCCAGCAGTTACTCGCGACCCGGCAATAGTGGCTACACCTTC. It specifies CASSYSRPGNSGYTF.

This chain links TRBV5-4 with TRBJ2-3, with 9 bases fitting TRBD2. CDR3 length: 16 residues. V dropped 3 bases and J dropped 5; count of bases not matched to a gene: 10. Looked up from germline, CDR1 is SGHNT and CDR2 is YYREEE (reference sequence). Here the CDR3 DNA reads TGTGCCAGCAGCTCCTCCCGCCTAGCGGGAAGAGATACGCAGTATTTT. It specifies CASSSSRLAGRDTQYF.

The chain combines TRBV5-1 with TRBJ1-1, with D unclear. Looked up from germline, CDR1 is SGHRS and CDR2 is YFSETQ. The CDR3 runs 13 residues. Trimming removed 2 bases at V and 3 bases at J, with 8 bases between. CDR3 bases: TGCGCCAGCAGCTTTGACCCTGACACTGAAGCTTTCTTT. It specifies CASSFDPDTEAFF.

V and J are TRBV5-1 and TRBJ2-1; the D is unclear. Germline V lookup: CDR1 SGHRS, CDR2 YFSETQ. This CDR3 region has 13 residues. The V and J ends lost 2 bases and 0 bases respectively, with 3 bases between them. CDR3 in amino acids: CASSFLSYNEQFF. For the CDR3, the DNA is TGCGCCAGCAGCTTTCTCTCCTACAATGAGCAGTTCTTC.

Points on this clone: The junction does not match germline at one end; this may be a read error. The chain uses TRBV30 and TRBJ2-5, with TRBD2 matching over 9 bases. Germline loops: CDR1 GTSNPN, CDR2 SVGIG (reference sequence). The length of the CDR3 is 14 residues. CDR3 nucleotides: TGTGCCTCGAGTCCTGCGGGGGGGCTGGAGACCCAGTACTTC. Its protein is CASSPAGGLETQYF.

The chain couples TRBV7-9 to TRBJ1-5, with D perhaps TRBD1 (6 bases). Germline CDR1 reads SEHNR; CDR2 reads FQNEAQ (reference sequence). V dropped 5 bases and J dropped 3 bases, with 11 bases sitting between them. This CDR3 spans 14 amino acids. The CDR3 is CASSKGQFNQPQHF. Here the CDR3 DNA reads TGTGCCAGCAGCAAAGGACAGTTCAATCAGCCCCAGCATTTT.

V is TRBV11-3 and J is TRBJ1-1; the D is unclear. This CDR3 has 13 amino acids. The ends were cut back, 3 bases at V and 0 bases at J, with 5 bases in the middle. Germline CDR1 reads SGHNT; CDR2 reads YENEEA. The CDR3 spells CASSFSVNTEAFF. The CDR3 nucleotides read TGTGCCAGCAGCTTCAGCGTGAACACTGAAGCTTTCTTT.

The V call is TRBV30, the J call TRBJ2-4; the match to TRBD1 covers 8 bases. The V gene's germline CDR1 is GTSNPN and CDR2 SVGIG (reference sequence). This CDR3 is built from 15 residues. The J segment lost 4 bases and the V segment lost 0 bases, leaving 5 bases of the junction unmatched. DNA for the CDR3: TGTGCCTGGAGTGTAGGCAGGGGGCCAAAAAACATTCAGTACTTC. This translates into CAWSVGRGPKNIQYF. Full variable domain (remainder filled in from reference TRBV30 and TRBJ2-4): SQTIHQWPATLVQPVGSPLSLECTVEGTSNPNLYWYRQAAGRGLQLLFYSVGIGQISSEVPQNLSASRPQDRQFILSSKKLLLSDSGFYLCAWSVGRGPKNIQYFGAGTRLSVL.

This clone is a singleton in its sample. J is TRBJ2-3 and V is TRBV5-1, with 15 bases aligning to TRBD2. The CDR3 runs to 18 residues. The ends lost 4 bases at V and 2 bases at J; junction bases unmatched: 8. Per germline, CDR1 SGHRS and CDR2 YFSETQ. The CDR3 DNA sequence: TGCGCCAGCAGCCTGGGGGGACTAGCGGGAGGCTTCACAGATACGCAGTATTTT. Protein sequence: CASSLGGLAGGFTDTQYF.

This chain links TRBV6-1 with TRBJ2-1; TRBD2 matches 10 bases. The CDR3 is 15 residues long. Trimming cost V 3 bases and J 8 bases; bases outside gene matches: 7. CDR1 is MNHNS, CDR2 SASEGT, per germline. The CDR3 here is CASSDRSSGSHEQFF. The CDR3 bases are TGTGCCAGCAGTGATCGGTCTAGCGGGAGCCATGAGCAGTTCTTC.

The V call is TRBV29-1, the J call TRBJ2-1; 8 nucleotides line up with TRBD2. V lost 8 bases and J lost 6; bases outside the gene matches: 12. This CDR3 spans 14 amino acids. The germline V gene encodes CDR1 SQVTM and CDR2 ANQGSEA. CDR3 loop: CSSKVGAGVNEQFF. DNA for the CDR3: TGCAGCTCAAAAGTCGGAGCGGGAGTCAATGAGCAGTTCTTC.

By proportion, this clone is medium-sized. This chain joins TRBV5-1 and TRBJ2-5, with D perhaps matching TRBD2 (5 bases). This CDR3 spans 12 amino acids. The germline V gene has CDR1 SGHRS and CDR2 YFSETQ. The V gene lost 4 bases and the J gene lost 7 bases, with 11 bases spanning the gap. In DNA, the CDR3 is TGCGCCAGCAGCCCGGAACGGGGGACCCAGTACTTC. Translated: CASSPERGTQYF.